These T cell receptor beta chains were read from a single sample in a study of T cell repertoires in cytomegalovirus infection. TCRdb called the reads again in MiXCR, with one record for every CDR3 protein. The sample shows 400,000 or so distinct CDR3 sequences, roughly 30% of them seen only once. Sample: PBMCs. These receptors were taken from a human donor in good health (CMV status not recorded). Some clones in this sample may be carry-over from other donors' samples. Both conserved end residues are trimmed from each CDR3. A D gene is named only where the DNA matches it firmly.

CDR3: SARALSGSQETQY
J: TRBJ2-5
D: NA
V: TRBV20-1

CDR3: ASSQERARDTNY
J: TRBJ1-3
D: NA
V: TRBV4-1

CDR3: ASSPTGVGNQPQH
J: TRBJ1-5
D: TRBD1
V: TRBV7-9

CDR3: SARWTRTNEKLF
J: TRBJ1-4
D: NA
V: TRBV20-1

CDR3: ASSLAGGPHEQY
J: TRBJ2-7
D: NA
V: TRBV7-2

CDR3: ASSSSISGGQTYEQY
J: TRBJ2-7
D: TRBD2
V: TRBV12-3/TRBV12-4

CDR3: ASSDAGYRDSYEQY
J: TRBJ2-7
D: NA
V: TRBV2

CDR3: ASSIETGVSYNSPLH
J: TRBJ1-6
D: TRBD1
V: TRBV19

CDR3: ASSPLSPAVPYNEQF
J: TRBJ2-1
D: NA
V: TRBV11-2

CDR3: ASSLNPQDYEKLF
J: TRBJ1-4
D: NA
V: TRBV7-6

CDR3: ASSRGTGSGYGYT
J: TRBJ1-2
D: NA
V: TRBV2

CDR3: ASSKAGGTDTQY
J: TRBJ2-3
D: TRBD2
V: TRBV5-1

CDR3: ASSRTGTGQSYEQY
J: TRBJ2-7
D: NA
V: TRBV6-1

CDR3: SARGTVVYGYT
J: TRBJ1-2
D: TRBD1
V: TRBV20-1

CDR3: ASSLVVAGEQY
J: TRBJ2-7
D: TRBD2
V: TRBV5-1

CDR3: ASSLPGLAGITGELF
J: TRBJ2-2
D: TRBD2
V: TRBV5-6

CDR3: ATSERTAHTDTQY
J: TRBJ2-3
D: NA
V: TRBV24-1